The clone carrying this T cell receptor beta chain came up a few times. The antigen remains undetermined. The study made its TCR cDNA through 5'RACE template switching. That step introduced a universal primer site along with UMIs. One entry per CDR3 protein, called by TCRdb with MiXCR from the 5' RACE reads. Of 150,000 to 200,000 distinct CDR3 sequences in the sample, 8% to 13% were seen once. This sample was included in a study of T cells after yellow fever vaccination. About the study: Fractions of low cell number were prepared using SMART-Seq v4 Ultra Low Input.

Study-level findings and limits: Post-booster reappearance was seen for most primary-vaccination clones (about 96% CD4, around 88% CD8).

The sample was CD8+ T cells sorted from PBMCs, taken 15 days after the yellow fever booster vaccination. The clonotype originates from a man aged 18 to 30 who received the YFV17D yellow fever vaccine.

The CDR3 region is CASSQRSSGGAGDGSDEQFF. Here the CDR3 DNA reads TGTGCCAGCAGTCAGAGGTCTAGCGGGGGGGCCGGTGATGGTAGCGATGAGCAGTTCTTC. The rearrangement uses TRBV7-2 and TRBJ2-1, with 12 bases lining up with TRBD2. Per the germline V gene, CDR1 is SGHTA and CDR2 is FQGNSA. V was pared by 6 bases and J by 8 bases, with 23 bases of the junction left unmatched. The CDR3 length is 20 residues.